These 10 T cell receptor beta chains were sequenced from one sample in a study of cytomegalovirus exposure and HLA in healthy donors. 60 Vbeta and 13 Jbeta primers were used in PCR. Data came from immunoSEQ multiplex PCR; TCRdb stores just in-frame clones and leaves some out. This specimen shows some 84,000 clones; the ten leading clones hold 0.58%. The material sequenced was PBMCs. The receptor set was obtained from a man aged 50 to 60 in good health and CMV-seronegative.

The CDR3, as DNA: TGTGCCAGCAGTGGTGGGGCCACAGATACGCAGTATTTT. Protein product: CASSGGATDTQYF. The rearrangement links TRBV28 to TRBJ2-3, with D possibly TRBD1 on 5 matching bases. Germline V gene lookup returns CDR1 MDHEN and CDR2 SYDVKM. The CDR3 runs to 13 residues. V dropped 5 bases and J dropped 2 bases, with 8 bases sitting between them. Together with reference TRBV28 and TRBJ2-3, the CDR3 gives the full variable domain: DVKVTQSSRYLVKRTGEKVFLECVQDMDHENMFWYRQDPGLGLRLIYFSYDVKMKEKGDIPEGYSVSREKKERFSLILESASTNQTSMYLCASSGGATDTQYFGPGTRLTVL.

CDR3 region: CAWSVQGAVTDTQYF. For the CDR3, the DNA is TGTGCCTGGAGTGTACAGGGGGCTGTGACAGATACGCAGTATTTT. The chain employs TRBV30 and TRBJ2-3; 9 positions match TRBD1. V dropped 0 bases and J dropped 3; count of bases not matched to a gene: 4. The germline CDR1 and CDR2 sequences are GTSNPN and SVGIG (reference sequence). The CDR3 covers 15 residues.

The V and J genes are TRBV19 and TRBJ1-6, with 8 bases lining up with TRBD1. This CDR3 contains 15 residues. V gave up 5 bases and J gave up 10 bases; unmatched junction bases: 10. Germline V gene lookup returns CDR1 LNHDA and CDR2 SQIVND (reference sequence). The CDR3 region is CASSPTGQVYSPLHF. The CDR3 DNA reads as TGTGCCAGTAGTCCCACGGGACAGGTGTACTCACCCCTCCACTTT. The whole variable domain, remainder taken from reference TRBV19 and TRBJ1-6, is DGGITQSPKYLFRKEGQNVTLSCEQNLNHDAMYWYRQDPGQGLRLIYYSQIVNDFQKGDIAEGYSVSREKKESFPLTVTSAQKNPTAFYLCASSPTGQVYSPLHFGNGTRLTVT.

The V gene is TRBV2, the J gene TRBJ1-6; 7 bases agree with TRBD1. V dropped 10 bases and J dropped 4; count of bases not matched to a gene: 7. Germline values: CDR1 SNHLY, CDR2 FYNNEI. This CDR3 region has 14 residues. The CDR3 bases are TGTGCCATCTCCGGGACAGTTTATAATTCACCCCTCCACTTT. It codes for CAISGTVYNSPLHF.

The chain combines TRBV9 with TRBJ1-1; D possibly corresponds to TRBD1 (6 bases). V shed 4 bases and J shed 0 bases, with 13 bases lying between them. In germline, CDR1 is SGDLS, CDR2 YYNGEE. This CDR3 contains 15 residues. The CDR3 sequence is CASSPRGQLNTEAFF. The CDR3 DNA sequence: TGTGCCAGCAGCCCCCGGGGACAACTGAACACTGAAGCTTTCTTT.

The chain is built from TRBV30 and TRBJ1-4; D perhaps matches TRBD1 (5 bases). V was pared by 8 bases and J by 8 bases, with 18 bases between. Germline V gene data show CDR1 as GTSNPN and CDR2 as SVGIG (reference sequence). The CDR3 spans 13 residues. This chain's CDR3 is CAVSGTLYEKLFF. DNA for the CDR3: TGTGCCGTATCCGGGACTCTTTACGAAAAACTGTTTTTT.

V gene TRBV7-9 combines with J gene TRBJ1-6; maybe TRBD1 (6 bases). In germline, CDR1 is SEHNR, CDR2 FQNEAQ (reference sequence). Trimming stripped 4 bases from V and 7 bases from J, with 11 bases between. This CDR3 is built from 14 residues. CDR3: CASSSGQDNSPLHF. CDR3 nucleotides: TGTGCCAGCAGCTCGGGACAAGACAATTCACCCCTCCACTTT.

This sequence joins TRBV11-2 and TRBJ1-1, with D possibly matching TRBD1 (5 bases). V gave up 5 bases and J gave up 5 bases, with 18 bases separating them. Looked up from germline, CDR1 is SGHAT and CDR2 is FQNNGV. CDR3 length: 15 residues. The CDR3 reads CASSLGGGKSTEAFF. The CDR3 region has the DNA TGTGCCAGCAGCCTCGGGGGGGGGAAATCGACTGAAGCTTTCTTT.

This chain joins TRBV6-1 and TRBJ2-1; D might be TRBD2 (5 bases). CDR1 and CDR2 from the germline V gene are MNHNS and SASEGT. Between the trimmed V and J ends, which lost 10 bases and 4 bases, there was a span of 14 bases. The CDR3 totals 13 residues. The CDR3 DNA follows: TGTGCCACCCGTCGGGGTCGGTACAATGAGCAGTTCTTC. Translation: CATRRGRYNEQFF.

The chain carries TRBV28 and TRBJ2-7, with a weak D call TRBD1 (5 bases). The ends were cut back, 3 bases at V and 0 bases at J, with 15 bases in the middle. The CDR3 has 16 amino acids. Germline CDR1 MDHEN, CDR2 SYDVKM. DNA of the CDR3: TGTGCCAGCAGTTTGCCTGGGGCCGCTAGCTCCTACGAGCAGTACTTC. Protein product: CASSLPGAASSYEQYF.